The rows below give T cell receptor beta chains drawn from one sample of a study of T cells in Graves' hyperthyroidism and ophthalmopathy. TCRdb recomputed calls from the multiplex PCR reads with MiXCR, one row per CDR3 protein. This sample yields approximately 430,000 distinct CDR3 sequences, of which about 14% are seen a single time; less than 15% belongs to the top ten. Sequenced input: blood. Source of these receptors: a man aged 18 to 29 with Graves' ophthalmopathy. Both conserved end residues are part of each CDR3. The order of the fields is D gene, J gene, clone size, V gene, CDR3 protein, CDR3 DNA. D genes are given only for firm matches. A row's size may be missing; if present it is once, few, many or a size class.

d_call: TRBD1
j_call: TRBJ1-2
clone_size: many
v_call: TRBV12-3/TRBV12-4
cdr3_aa: CASTESRGRLYGYTF
cdr3_nt: TGTGCCAGCACCGAGTCCAGGGGGCGCCTCTATGGCTACACCTTC

d_call: -
j_call: TRBJ2-7
clone_size: many
v_call: TRBV19
cdr3_aa: CASVGTRPYEQYF
cdr3_nt: TGTGCCAGTGTGGGGACAAGACCCTACGAGCAGTACTTC

d_call: -
j_call: TRBJ1-1
clone_size: many
v_call: TRBV2
cdr3_aa: CASSESGGEAFF
cdr3_nt: TGTGCCAGCAGTGAGTCGGGTGGTGAAGCTTTCTTT

d_call: -
j_call: TRBJ1-1
clone_size: few
v_call: TRBV24-1
cdr3_aa: CATSDLTNTEAFF
cdr3_nt: TGTGCCACCAGTGATTTGACGAACACTGAAGCTTTCTTT

d_call: -
j_call: TRBJ2-3
clone_size: few
v_call: TRBV5-1
cdr3_aa: CASSLALGAGGGDTQYF
cdr3_nt: TGCGCCAGCAGCTTAGCCCTAGGGGCCGGGGGCGGCGATACGCAGTATTTT

d_call: TRBD2
j_call: TRBJ2-3
clone_size: -
v_call: TRBV7-9
cdr3_aa: CASSPPGSGTSTDTQYF
cdr3_nt: TGTGCCAGCAGCCCCCCCGGTAGCGGGACTAGTACAGATACGCAGTATTTT

d_call: -
j_call: TRBJ2-1
clone_size: -
v_call: TRBV19
cdr3_aa: CASKKSAVNNEQFF
cdr3_nt: TGTGCCAGTAAAAAATCAGCGGTTAACAATGAGCAGTTCTTC

d_call: -
j_call: TRBJ2-2
clone_size: few
v_call: TRBV7-3
cdr3_aa: CASSLQGDSGELFF
cdr3_nt: TGTGCCAGCAGCTTACAAGGGGATTCCGGGGAGCTGTTTTTT

d_call: TRBD1
j_call: TRBJ2-1
clone_size: -
v_call: TRBV19
cdr3_aa: CASKVRDSSYNEQFF
cdr3_nt: TGTGCCAGTAAAGTCAGGGACAGTTCCTACAATGAGCAGTTCTTC

d_call: -
j_call: TRBJ1-2
clone_size: -
v_call: TRBV19
cdr3_aa: CTSSPLSRTAISGYTF
cdr3_nt: TGTACCAGTAGCCCCCTCTCCCGGACAGCGATTTCGGGCTACACCTTC

d_call: TRBD2
j_call: TRBJ2-5
clone_size: -
v_call: TRBV7-2
cdr3_aa: CASRGGWTQETQYF
cdr3_nt: TGTGCCAGCAGGGGGGGGTGGACCCAAGAGACCCAGTACTTC

d_call: -
j_call: TRBJ2-1
clone_size: many
v_call: TRBV3-1
cdr3_aa: CASGRDGTYYNEQFF
cdr3_nt: TGTGCCAGCGGCCGCGACGGGACTTACTACAATGAGCAGTTCTTC

d_call: -
j_call: TRBJ1-5
clone_size: many
v_call: TRBV5-1
cdr3_aa: CASSLEGRNQPQHF
cdr3_nt: TGCGCCAGCAGCTTGGAAGGGAGGAATCAGCCCCAGCATTTT

d_call: -
j_call: TRBJ1-5
clone_size: many
v_call: TRBV3-1
cdr3_aa: CASSQLGQPQHF
cdr3_nt: TGTGCCAGCAGCCAATTGGGTCAGCCCCAGCATTTT

d_call: -
j_call: TRBJ2-1
clone_size: -
v_call: TRBV15
cdr3_aa: CATSRGGWGGPYNEQFF
cdr3_nt: TGTGCCACCAGCAGAGGGGGTTGGGGGGGGCCATACAATGAGCAGTTCTTC

d_call: -
j_call: TRBJ2-5
clone_size: few
v_call: TRBV5-1
cdr3_aa: CASRSAGGWETQYF
cdr3_nt: TGCGCCAGCAGGTCCGCCGGCGGGTGGGAGACCCAGTACTTC

d_call: -
j_call: TRBJ2-5
clone_size: -
v_call: TRBV18
cdr3_aa: CASLPAPEGSIETQYF
cdr3_nt: TGTGCCAGCTTACCCGCCCCCGAGGGTTCGATAGAGACCCAGTACTTC

d_call: -
j_call: TRBJ2-7
clone_size: many
v_call: TRBV27
cdr3_aa: CASSSLDNSEQYF
cdr3_nt: TGTGCCAGCAGTTCTCTCGATAACAGCGAGCAGTACTTC

d_call: -
j_call: TRBJ1-3
clone_size: few
v_call: TRBV6-1
cdr3_aa: CASSIRSGNTIYF
cdr3_nt: TGTGCCAGCAGCATACGCTCTGGAAACACCATATATTTT

d_call: -
j_call: TRBJ2-7
clone_size: many
v_call: TRBV2
cdr3_aa: CASSDPTHYEQYF
cdr3_nt: TGTGCCAGCAGTGACCCAACACACTACGAGCAGTACTTC

d_call: TRBD1
j_call: TRBJ1-2
clone_size: few
v_call: TRBV20-1
cdr3_aa: CSADRDFGYTF
cdr3_nt: TGCAGTGCAGACAGGGATTTTGGCTACACCTTC

d_call: TRBD2
j_call: TRBJ2-2
clone_size: many
v_call: TRBV9
cdr3_aa: CASSVSGREDGELFF
cdr3_nt: TGTGCCAGCAGCGTATCGGGGCGGGAGGACGGGGAGCTGTTTTTT

d_call: -
j_call: TRBJ2-7
clone_size: many
v_call: TRBV5-1
cdr3_aa: CASSGSGAYYEQYF
cdr3_nt: TGCGCCAGCAGCGGTAGCGGAGCCTACTACGAGCAGTACTTC

d_call: TRBD1
j_call: TRBJ1-2
clone_size: -
v_call: TRBV29-1
cdr3_aa: CSIGAQGAVYGYTF
cdr3_nt: TGCAGCATTGGGGCACAGGGGGCGGTCTATGGCTACACCTTC

d_call: TRBD2
j_call: TRBJ2-3
clone_size: few
v_call: TRBV9
cdr3_aa: CASSVGLAGGAADTQYF
cdr3_nt: TGTGCCAGCAGCGTAGGACTAGCGGGGGGAGCTGCAGATACGCAGTATTTT

d_call: TRBD2
j_call: TRBJ2-7
clone_size: many
v_call: TRBV18
cdr3_aa: CASSAPIAGSYEQYF
cdr3_nt: TGTGCCAGCTCAGCTCCAATAGCGGGAAGCTACGAGCAGTACTTC

d_call: -
j_call: TRBJ2-7
clone_size: many
v_call: TRBV4-1
cdr3_aa: CASSQPLVSYEQYF
cdr3_nt: TGCGCCAGCAGCCAACCACTAGTATCCTACGAGCAGTACTTC

d_call: -
j_call: TRBJ2-2
clone_size: many
v_call: TRBV2
cdr3_aa: CASSEVAGGELFF
cdr3_nt: TGTGCCAGCAGTGAAGTTGCGGGCGGGGAGCTGTTTTTT

d_call: -
j_call: TRBJ2-7
clone_size: many
v_call: TRBV7-7
cdr3_aa: CASSYEQGSYEQYF
cdr3_nt: TGTGCTAGCAGCTATGAACAGGGTTCCTACGAGCAGTACTTC

d_call: -
j_call: TRBJ2-2
clone_size: few
v_call: TRBV2
cdr3_aa: CASRLAPGELFF
cdr3_nt: TGTGCCAGCAGACTAGCTCCCGGGGAGCTGTTTTTT

d_call: TRBD1
j_call: TRBJ2-1
clone_size: many
v_call: TRBV9
cdr3_aa: CASSGTGSSYNEQFF
cdr3_nt: TGTGCCAGCAGTGGGACAGGGAGCTCCTACAATGAGCAGTTCTTC

d_call: TRBD2
j_call: TRBJ2-5
clone_size: many
v_call: TRBV3-1
cdr3_aa: CASSQDLAGVTQYF
cdr3_nt: TGTGCCAGCAGCCAAGATCTGGCGGGGGTGACCCAGTACTTC

d_call: -
j_call: TRBJ2-1
clone_size: many
v_call: TRBV7-9
cdr3_aa: CASSFLQGTYNEQFF
cdr3_nt: TGTGCCAGCAGCTTCTTACAGGGCACCTACAATGAGCAGTTCTTC

d_call: -
j_call: TRBJ2-5
clone_size: -
v_call: TRBV7-6
cdr3_aa: CASSLTRTSGSETQYF
cdr3_nt: TGTGCCAGCAGCTTAACCCGGACCAGTGGGTCCGAGACCCAGTACTTC

d_call: TRBD2
j_call: TRBJ2-7
clone_size: many
v_call: TRBV27
cdr3_aa: CASTLAGGTYEQYF
cdr3_nt: TGTGCCAGCACCCTGGCGGGAGGGACCTACGAGCAGTACTTC

d_call: -
j_call: TRBJ1-2
clone_size: few
v_call: TRBV12-5
cdr3_aa: CASGSLFTEGYTF
cdr3_nt: TGTGCTAGTGGCTCGCTATTTACGGAGGGCTACACCTTC

d_call: -
j_call: TRBJ2-1
clone_size: few
v_call: TRBV10-2
cdr3_aa: CASRRGFTEQFF
cdr3_nt: TGCGCCAGCAGGAGGGGTTTTACTGAGCAGTTCTTC

d_call: -
j_call: TRBJ2-2
clone_size: few
v_call: TRBV20-1
cdr3_aa: CSARIQTSRNTGELFF
cdr3_nt: TGCAGTGCTAGAATTCAAACTAGCCGGAACACCGGGGAGCTGTTTTTT

d_call: -
j_call: TRBJ1-2
clone_size: many
v_call: TRBV12-3/TRBV12-4
cdr3_aa: CASSLTEIYGYTF
cdr3_nt: TGTGCCAGCAGTTTGACAGAGATCTATGGCTACACCTTC

d_call: -
j_call: TRBJ2-5
clone_size: -
v_call: TRBV4-1
cdr3_aa: CASSQTGQPLSPRYF
cdr3_nt: TGCGCCAGCAGCCAGACTGGACAGCCCTTAAGCCCTCGGTACTTC

d_call: TRBD1
j_call: TRBJ2-1
clone_size: -
v_call: TRBV5-4
cdr3_aa: CASSLVDRVGNEQFF
cdr3_nt: TGTGCCAGCAGCTTGGTGGACAGGGTTGGGAATGAGCAGTTCTTC

d_call: -
j_call: TRBJ1-2
clone_size: many
v_call: TRBV12-3/TRBV12-4
cdr3_aa: CASSRGIAGYGYTF
cdr3_nt: TGTGCCAGCAGCCGAGGGATCGCGGGCTATGGCTACACCTTC

d_call: -
j_call: TRBJ2-2
clone_size: many
v_call: TRBV24-1
cdr3_aa: CATSDSSSEGGELFF
cdr3_nt: TGTGCCACCAGTGATTCTAGCTCGGAGGGCGGGGAGCTGTTTTTT

d_call: TRBD2
j_call: TRBJ2-5
clone_size: -
v_call: TRBV20-1
cdr3_aa: CSAKAGVLQETQYF
cdr3_nt: TGCAGTGCCAAAGCGGGGGTACTACAAGAGACCCAGTACTTC

d_call: TRBD1
j_call: TRBJ1-5
clone_size: many
v_call: TRBV19
cdr3_aa: CASSTRQGASNQPQHF
cdr3_nt: TGTGCCAGTAGTACCCGACAGGGGGCTAGCAATCAGCCCCAGCATTTT

d_call: -
j_call: TRBJ1-2
clone_size: many
v_call: TRBV7-2
cdr3_aa: CASSQLQVGYTF
cdr3_nt: TGTGCCAGCAGCCAACTACAGGTCGGCTACACCTTC

d_call: -
j_call: TRBJ2-5
clone_size: many
v_call: TRBV7-7
cdr3_aa: CASSTVVQETQYF
cdr3_nt: TGTGCTAGCAGCACAGTGGTACAAGAGACCCAGTACTTC

d_call: -
j_call: TRBJ1-5
clone_size: few
v_call: TRBV30
cdr3_aa: CAWSARGGNQPQHF
cdr3_nt: TGTGCCTGGAGCGCACGAGGGGGTAATCAGCCCCAGCATTTT

d_call: -
j_call: TRBJ2-3
clone_size: -
v_call: TRBV20-1
cdr3_aa: CSAKQGTYDYDTQYF
cdr3_nt: TGCAGTGCTAAACAAGGGACTTACGACTATGATACGCAGTATTTT